This T cell receptor beta chain was profiled in a study of somatic mutations in cytotoxic T cells in rheumatoid arthritis. Study-wide findings and caveats: Measured CD8+ T-cell clonality, a value compared between rheumatoid arthritis patients and age-matched healthy controls, did not differ significantly. Of the expanded CD8+ clones, the antigen targets were not known. There were about an eighth of the roughly 60 patients in whom the largest CD8+ clone exceeded 20% of CD8+ cells.

The investigators isolated CD4+ and CD8+ cells by positive magnetic bead selection and checked their purity by flow cytometry. As regards this clone: Its cognate antigen is unknown.

Generated by immunoSEQ multiplex PCR, the TCRdb table keeps only in-frame clones and is missing some. Of under 20,000 clones detected, roughly nine tenths appear once; the ten largest clones hold 15%. Germline loops: CDR1 LGHNT, CDR2 FRNRAP. This CDR3 has 13 amino acids. V was shortened by 0 bases and J by 6 bases, with 5 bases between the two germline ends. This receptor was taken from a middle-aged man in good health. The chain carries TRBV12-5 and TRBJ2-2; D remains ambiguous. The sequencing sample was made of CD8+ T cells sorted from blood. For the CDR3, the DNA is TGTGCTAGTGGTTTGGTACTGGCCGGGGAGCTGTTTTTT. Protein: CASGLVLAGELFF.